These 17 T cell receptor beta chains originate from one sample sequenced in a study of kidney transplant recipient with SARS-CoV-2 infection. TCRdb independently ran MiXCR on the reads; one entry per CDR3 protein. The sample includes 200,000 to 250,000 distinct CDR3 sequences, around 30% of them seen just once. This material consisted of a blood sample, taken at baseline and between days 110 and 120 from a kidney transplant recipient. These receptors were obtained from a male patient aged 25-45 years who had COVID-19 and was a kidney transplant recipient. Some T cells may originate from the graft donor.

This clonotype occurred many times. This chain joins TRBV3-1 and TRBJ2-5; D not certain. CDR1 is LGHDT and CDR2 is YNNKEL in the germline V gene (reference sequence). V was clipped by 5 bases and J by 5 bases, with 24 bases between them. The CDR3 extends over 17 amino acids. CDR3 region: CASSIAHPISFSETQYF. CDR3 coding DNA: TGTGCCAGCAGCATAGCCCATCCCATTTCTTTCTCTGAGACCCAGTACTTC.

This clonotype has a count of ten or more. For the CDR3, the DNA is TGCAGTGCTTTGATGTGGCTGTTTCGAAAGACCTATGGCTACACCTTC. Protein product: CSALMWLFRKTYGYTF. This sequence joins TRBV20-1 and TRBJ1-2; D ambiguous. The CDR3 is made up of 16 amino acids. V was clipped by 5 bases and J by 4 bases, with 23 bases between them. Looked up from germline, CDR1 is DFQATT and CDR2 is SNEGSKA (reference sequence).

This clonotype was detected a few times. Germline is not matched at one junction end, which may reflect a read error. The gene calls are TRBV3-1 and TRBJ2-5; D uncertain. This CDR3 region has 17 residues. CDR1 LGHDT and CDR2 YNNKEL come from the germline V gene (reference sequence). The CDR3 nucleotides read TGTGCCGGCAGCTATGGGTTTCCCATTTCTTTCTCTGAGACCCAGTACTTC. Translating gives CAGSYGFPISFSETQYF.

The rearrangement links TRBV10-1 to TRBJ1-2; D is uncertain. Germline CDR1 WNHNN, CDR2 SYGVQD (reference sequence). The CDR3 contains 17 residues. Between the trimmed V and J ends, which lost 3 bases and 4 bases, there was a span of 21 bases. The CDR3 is CASSDDVRSRKTYGYTF. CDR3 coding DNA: TGCGCCAGCAGTGATGATGTAAGATCGCGAAAGACCTATGGCTACACCTTC.

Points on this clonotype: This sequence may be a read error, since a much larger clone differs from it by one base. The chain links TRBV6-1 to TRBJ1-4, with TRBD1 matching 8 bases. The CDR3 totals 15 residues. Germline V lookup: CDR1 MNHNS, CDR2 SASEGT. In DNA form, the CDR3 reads TGTGCCAGCAATGAAGCGGACAGGGTCGCGAAAAAACTGTTTTTT. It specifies CASNEADRVAKKLFF.

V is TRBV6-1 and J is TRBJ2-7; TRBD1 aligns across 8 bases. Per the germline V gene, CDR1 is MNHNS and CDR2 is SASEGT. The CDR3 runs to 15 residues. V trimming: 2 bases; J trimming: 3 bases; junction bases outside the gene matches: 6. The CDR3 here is CASSESTGGFYEQYF. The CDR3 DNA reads TGTGCCAGCAGTGAATCCACAGGGGGTTTCTACGAGCAGTACTTC.

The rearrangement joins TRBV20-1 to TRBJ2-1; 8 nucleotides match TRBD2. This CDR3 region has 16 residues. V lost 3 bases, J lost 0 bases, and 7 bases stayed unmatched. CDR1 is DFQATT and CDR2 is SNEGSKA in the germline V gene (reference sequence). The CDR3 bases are TGCAGTGCTAGGGCACCGACTAGCGTCTCCTACAATGAGCAGTTCTTC. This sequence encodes CSARAPTSVSYNEQFF.

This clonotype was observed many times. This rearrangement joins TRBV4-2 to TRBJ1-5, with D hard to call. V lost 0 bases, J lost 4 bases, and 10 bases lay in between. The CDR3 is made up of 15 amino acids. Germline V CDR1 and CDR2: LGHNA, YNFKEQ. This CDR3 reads CASSQDWSGNQPQHF. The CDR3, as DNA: TGTGCCAGCAGCCAAGATTGGTCGGGTAATCAGCCCCAGCATTTT.

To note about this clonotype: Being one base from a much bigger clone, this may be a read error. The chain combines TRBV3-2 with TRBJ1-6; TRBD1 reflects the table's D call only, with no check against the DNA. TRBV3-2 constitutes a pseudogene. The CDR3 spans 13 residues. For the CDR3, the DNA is TGTGCCAGCAGCCCGGGATATGCAATTACCCTCCACTTT. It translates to CASSPGYAITLHF.

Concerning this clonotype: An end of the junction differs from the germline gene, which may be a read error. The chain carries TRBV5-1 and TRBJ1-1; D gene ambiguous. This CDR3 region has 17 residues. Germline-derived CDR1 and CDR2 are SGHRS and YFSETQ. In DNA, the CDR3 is TGCGCCAACAGCCCCCTCGGGAAGGAATTAATGAACACTGAAGCTTTCTTT. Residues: CANSPLGKELMNTEAFF. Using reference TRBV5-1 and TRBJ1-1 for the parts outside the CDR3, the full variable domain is KAGVTQTPRYLIKTRGQQVTLSCSPISGHRSVSWYQQTPGQGLQFLFEYFSETQRNKGNFPGRFSGRQFSNSRSEMNVSTLELGDSALYLCANSPLGKELMNTEAFFGQGTRLTVV.

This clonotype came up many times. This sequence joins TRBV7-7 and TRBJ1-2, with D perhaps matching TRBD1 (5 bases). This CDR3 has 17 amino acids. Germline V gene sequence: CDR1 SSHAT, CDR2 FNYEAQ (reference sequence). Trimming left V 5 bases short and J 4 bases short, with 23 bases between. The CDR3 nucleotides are TGTGCCAGCAGCGGCCAGGGTAAGTGCCGAAAGACCTATGGCTACACCTTC. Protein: CASSGQGKCRKTYGYTF.

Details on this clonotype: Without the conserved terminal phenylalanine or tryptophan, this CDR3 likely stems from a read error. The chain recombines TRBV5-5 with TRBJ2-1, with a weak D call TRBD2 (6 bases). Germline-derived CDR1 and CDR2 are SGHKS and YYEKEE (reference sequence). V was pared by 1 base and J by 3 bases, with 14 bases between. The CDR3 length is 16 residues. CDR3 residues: CASSLIGVSGYNEQFL. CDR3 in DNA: TGTGCCAGCAGCTTGATTGGTGTTAGCGGCTACAATGAGCAGTTCCTC.

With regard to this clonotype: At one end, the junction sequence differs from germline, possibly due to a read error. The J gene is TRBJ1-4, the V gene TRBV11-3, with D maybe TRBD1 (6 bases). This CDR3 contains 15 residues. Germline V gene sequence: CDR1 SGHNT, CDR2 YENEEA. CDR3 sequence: CASSATVRGLRKTVF. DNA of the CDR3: TGTGCCAGCAGCGCGACCGTCAGGGGTCTTAGAAAAACTGTTTTT.

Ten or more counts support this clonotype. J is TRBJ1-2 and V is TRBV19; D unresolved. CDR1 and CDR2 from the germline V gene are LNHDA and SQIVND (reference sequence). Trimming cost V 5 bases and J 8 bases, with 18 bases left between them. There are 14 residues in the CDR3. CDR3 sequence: CASSSNRRGFGYTF. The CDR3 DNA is TGTGCCAGTAGTTCGAACCGGCGGGGATTCGGCTACACCTTC.

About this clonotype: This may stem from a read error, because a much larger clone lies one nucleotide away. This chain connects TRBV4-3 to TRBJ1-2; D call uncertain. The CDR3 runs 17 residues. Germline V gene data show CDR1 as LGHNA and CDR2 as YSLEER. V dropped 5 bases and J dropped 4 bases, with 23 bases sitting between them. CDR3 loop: CASSKCKGRRKTYGYTF. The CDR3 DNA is TGCGCCAGCAGCAAATGTAAAGGACGTCGAAAGACCTATGGCTACACCTTC.

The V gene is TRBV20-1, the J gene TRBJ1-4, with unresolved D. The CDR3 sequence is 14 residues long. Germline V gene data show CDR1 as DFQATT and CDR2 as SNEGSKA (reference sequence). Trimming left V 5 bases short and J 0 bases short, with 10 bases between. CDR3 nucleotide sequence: TGCAGTGCTCCCGACGGTGCAACTAATGAAAAACTGTTTTTT. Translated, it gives CSAPDGATNEKLFF.

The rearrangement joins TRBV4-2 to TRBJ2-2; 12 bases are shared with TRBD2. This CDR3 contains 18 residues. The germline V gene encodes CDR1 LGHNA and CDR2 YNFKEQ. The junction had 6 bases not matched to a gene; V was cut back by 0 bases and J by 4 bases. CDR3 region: CASSQDSSGGAGTGELFF. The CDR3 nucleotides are TGTGCCAGCAGCCAAGATTCTAGCGGGGGGGCAGGCACCGGGGAGCTGTTTTTT.